This is a list of T cell receptor beta chains from one sample in a study. TCRdb passed the 5' RACE reads through MiXCR, listing each CDR3 protein once. Among 52,000 or so distinct CDR3 sequences listed, roughly 20% were seen once. The sample was tumor-infiltrating Tregs sorted from the breast tumor. The receptors stem from a female donor with breast cancer. The CDR3 runs from the conserved cysteine through the conserved F or W. D genes are given only for firm matches. Rows may omit the clone size; those that give it use once, few, many or a size class.

>14|.|TRBV28|.|TRBJ2-2
CASRGGGFTGELFF
TGTGCCAGCAGAGGAGGGGGCTTCACCGGGGAGCTGTTTTTT
>17|TRBD1|TRBV25-1|once|TRBJ1-2
CASSGATGKSLSYSDTF
TGTGCCAGCAGTGGCGCGACAGGGAAGTCCCTTTCCTATAGCGACACCTTC
>13|.|TRBV28|.|TRBJ2-5
CASSRRQVETQYF
TGTGCCAGCAGCCGTAGACAGGTAGAGACCCAGTACTTC
>12|.|TRBV20-1|many|TRBJ1-2
CSAQAQRYGYTF
TGCAGTGCTCAGGCGCAACGCTATGGCTACACCTTC
>15|TRBD2|TRBV9|many|TRBJ2-1
CASSVELAGYNEQFF
TGTGCCAGCAGCGTAGAACTAGCGGGATACAATGAGCAGTTCTTC
>14|TRBD1|TRBV2|few|TRBJ2-7
CASSETGGGYEQYF
TGTGCCAGCAGTGAAACAGGGGGCGGCTACGAGCAGTACTTC
>12|.|TRBV20-1|.|TRBJ2-1
CSAIGRYNEQFF
TGCAGTGCTATCGGGAGATACAATGAGCAGTTCTTC
>15|.|TRBV21-1|few|TRBJ2-7
CASSMAARWAYEQYF
TGTGCCAGCAGCATGGCGGCGAGATGGGCCTACGAGCAGTACTTC
>14|.|TRBV5-6|.|TRBJ2-4
CASSLAQTKNIQYF
TGTGCCAGCAGCTTGGCCCAAACCAAAAACATTCAGTACTTC
>14|TRBD1|TRBV15|many|TRBJ1-1
CATSRSRDSFEAFF
TGTGCCACCAGCAGGAGCCGGGACAGCTTTGAAGCTTTCTTT
>17|.|TRBV7-2|few|TRBJ2-2
CASSSMTSFAGTGELFF
TGTGCCAGCAGCTCGATGACCTCATTTGCGGGAACCGGGGAGCTGTTTTTT
>15|.|TRBV4-3|.|TRBJ1-1
CASSQVNQGHREAFF
TGCGCCAGCAGCCAAGTCAACCAGGGACACCGTGAAGCTTTCTTT
>18|.|TRBV19|.|TRBJ2-3
CASSKPPAAGGGTDTQYF
TGTGCCAGTAGTAAACCCCCGGCGGCTGGAGGAGGCACAGATACGCAGTATTTT
>15|.|TRBV28|.|TRBJ2-7
CASSLLPMTTNEQYF
TGTGCCAGCAGCCTTCTCCCGATGACTACCAACGAGCAGTACTTC
>18|TRBD2|TRBV20-1|.|TRBJ2-3
CSARGAKRGGLIPDTQYF
TGCAGTGCTAGAGGGGCTAAGCGGGGGGGCCTTATACCAGATACGCAGTATTTT